This T cell receptor beta chain stems from a study of Ad26.COV2.S vaccination and SARS-CoV-2 variants. Study-level information: This donor came from the COV1001 trial of Ad26.COV2.S.

Overall study findings and caveats: It was vaccine recipients, not placebo recipients, who had the higher spike-specific TCR breadth.

Treatment denoted: 19 received Ad26.COV2.S at low or high dose, single or two shots; 5 received placebo; per-sample allocation not given. It was on day 63 after the first vaccine or placebo injection that samples were taken. The germline gives CDR1 SGDLS, CDR2 YYNGEE. This CDR3 contains 15 residues. V was pared by 3 bases and J by 2 bases, with 7 bases of the junction left unmatched. Concerning this clone itself: Antigen: not known.

Here immunoSEQ multiplex PCR was the method, and the copy in TCRdb shows in-frame clones only, minus some. The sample records 300,000 to 400,000 clones, roughly 87% being singletons. The chain links TRBV9 to TRBJ1-2; TRBD1 matches at 7 bases. Sequencing used peripheral blood, obtained in a trial of Ad26.COV2.S vaccine versus placebo. The source is a person between 18 and 60 years old who received the Ad26.COV2.S COVID-19 vaccine or a placebo. The CDR3 DNA follows: TGTGCCAGCAGCGGGGACAGCCGGCTGAACTATGGCTACACCTTC. This sequence encodes CASSGDSRLNYGYTF.